Listed below are T cell receptor beta chains from one sample, sequenced in a study of blood T cell repertoires in COVID-19. Clones were sequenced by immunoSEQ multiplex PCR, and TCRdb holds only the in-frame ones, with some missing. The table shows 100,000 or so clones, with approximately 88% occurring only once. The sequenced material came from peripheral blood. The receptors were gathered from an older woman with acute or convalescent COVID-19. Both conserved end residues are part of each CDR3. D genes are given only for firm matches. Expanded clones get a size class; other rows say once, few or many, or leave the size out.

V gene,J gene,clone size,D gene,CDR3 protein,CDR3 DNA
TRBV5-4,TRBJ2-7,once,TRBD2,CASSLAGGREQYF,TGTGCCAGCAGTCTCGCGGGAGGGCGCGAGCAGTACTTC
TRBV6-5,TRBJ1-3,NA,NA,CACGGHSGNTIYF,TGTGCCTGTGGGGGACACTCCGGAAACACCATATATTTT
TRBV6-5,TRBJ2-1,NA,NA,CASSPSTGSGQFF,TGTGCCAGCAGTCCCTCTACGGGTTCGGGGCAGTTCTTC
TRBV19,TRBJ1-2,NA,TRBD1,CASRSTGVTNYGYTF,TGTGCCAGTAGGTCGACAGGGGTGACAAACTATGGCTACACCTTC
TRBV9,TRBJ1-1,NA,NA,CASSVGGGRTEAFF,TGTGCCAGCAGCGTAGGTGGGGGCAGGACTGAAGCTTTCTTT
TRBV6-1,TRBJ1-1,NA,NA,CASSEARWTANTEAFF,TGTGCCAGCAGTGAAGCGCGTTGGACAGCTAACACTGAAGCTTTCTTT
TRBV6-6,TRBJ1-2,NA,NA,CASTSVGYYGYTF,TGTGCCAGCACCTCCGTGGGCTACTATGGCTACACCTTC
TRBV24-1,TRBJ1-5,few,TRBD1,CATSTGGWQPQHF,TGTGCCACCTCTACAGGGGGTTGGCAGCCCCAGCATTTT
TRBV29-1,TRBJ1-5,once,NA,CSASTENQPQHF,TGCAGCGCTTCGACAGAGAATCAGCCCCAGCATTTT
TRBV10-3,TRBJ1-1,once,TRBD1,CAISASGQGMNTEAFF,TGTGCCATCAGTGCCTCGGGACAGGGGATGAACACTGAAGCTTTCTTT
TRBV3-1/TRBV3-2,TRBJ2-2,NA,TRBD2,CASSHFTRGGHTGELFF,TGTGCCAGCAGCCATTTTACCCGGGGAGGGCACACCGGGGAGCTGTTTTTT
TRBV5-1,TRBJ2-2,NA,NA,CASSLSTGARAGELFF,TGCGCCAGCAGCTTGAGTACGGGAGCTAGGGCCGGGGAGCTGTTTTTT
TRBV9,TRBJ2-1,NA,TRBD1,CASSPIPGTGSNEQFF,TGTGCCAGCAGCCCCATACCCGGGACAGGGAGCAATGAGCAGTTCTTC
TRBV10-2,TRBJ2-7,NA,NA,CASGRRSSYEQYF,TGCGCCAGCGGCAGGAGGAGCTCCTACGAGCAGTACTTC
TRBV6-5,TRBJ2-1,few,NA,CASSRGTESYNEQFF,TGTGCCAGCTCACGCGGGACAGAATCCTACAATGAGCAGTTCTTC
TRBV24-1,TRBJ2-5,NA,TRBD2,CATSDPTSVETQYF,TGTGCCACCAGTGACCCGACTAGCGTAGAGACCCAGTACTTC